These 9 T cell receptor beta chains share one sample of origin, sequenced in a study of blood T cell repertoires in COVID-19. Clones were read by immunoSEQ multiplex PCR, and TCRdb kept only the in-frame ones, dropping some. The table has around 250,000 clones, roughly 85% seen once. Material: PBMCs or T cells enriched from blood (not recorded which). The receptors come from a woman aged 45-59 years with acute COVID-19.

The chain employs TRBV5-4 and TRBJ1-3, with 12 nucleotides matching TRBD1. The V segment lost 4 bases and the J segment 4 bases; nucleotides outside the gene matches: 6. The germline CDR1 and CDR2 sequences are SGHNT and YYREEE (reference sequence). The CDR3 extends over 16 amino acids. In DNA, the CDR3 is TGTGCCAGCAGCGGGGGACAGGGGGCAGGAGGAAACACCATATATTTT. This codes for CASSGGQGAGGNTIYF.

The chain carries TRBV19 and TRBJ2-1; D unclear. The CDR3 has 13 residues. V gave up 6 bases and J gave up 5 bases, with 11 bases separating them. Germline lookup yields CDR1 LNHDA and CDR2 SQIVND (reference sequence). The CDR3 nucleotides read TGTGCCAGTAGGGCAGGCGCCAACAATGAGCAGTTCTTC. Its protein is CASRAGANNEQFF.

The CDR3, as DNA: TGTGCCAGCAGCTTAAGGACCAGGGCGGCCTATGGCTACACCTTC. Its protein product is CASSLRTRAAYGYTF. V gene TRBV11-2 combines with J gene TRBJ1-2, with a weak D call TRBD1 (5 bases). CDR3 length: 15 residues. Looked up from germline, CDR1 is SGHAT and CDR2 is FQNNGV. Trimming took 2 bases from V and 4 from J, leaving 14 bases between them.

The chain employs TRBV6-1 and TRBJ1-6; perhaps TRBD1 as D (5 bases). Trimming cost V 1 base and J 8 bases, with 15 bases left between them. CDR3 length equals 16 residues. The germline CDR1 and CDR2 sequences are MNHNS and SASEGT. The CDR3 region is CASSEVPGGRDSPLHF. The DNA of the CDR3 is TGTGCCAGCAGTGAAGTCCCCGGGGGTCGTGATTCACCCCTCCACTTT.

This clone was seen a single time. V is TRBV7-9 and J is TRBJ2-1; 9 bases agree with TRBD1. CDR1 is SEHNR, CDR2 FQNEAQ, per germline (reference sequence). Unmatched junction bases numbered 4, after V lost 5 bases and J lost 2 bases. The CDR3 contains 15 residues. The CDR3 is CASSLDRGAYNEQFF. The CDR3 nucleotides are TGTGCCAGCAGCCTTGACAGGGGGGCCTACAATGAGCAGTTCTTC. Full variable domain (rest looked up from reference TRBV7-9 and TRBJ2-1): DTGVSQNPRHKITKRGQNVTFRCDPISEHNRLYWYRQTLGQGPEFLTYFQNEAQLEKSRLLSDRFSAERPKGSFSTLEIQRTEQGDSAMYLCASSLDRGAYNEQFFGPGTRLTVL.

This clone was counted between two and nine times. CDR3 loop: CASSINRGSEQYF. CDR3 in DNA: TGTGCCAGTAGCATTAACAGGGGGAGCGAGCAGTACTTC. The chain joins TRBV19 to TRBJ2-7, with TRBD1 matching 8 bases. The V gene end was trimmed by 6 bases and the J gene end by 6 bases; junction bases not matched to a gene: 7. Germline-derived CDR1 and CDR2 are LNHDA and SQIVND (reference sequence). This CDR3 comprises 13 residues.

V is TRBV7-2 and J is TRBJ1-1, with D possibly matching TRBD1 (5 bases). In germline, CDR1 is SGHTA, CDR2 FQGNSA. This CDR3 contains 15 residues. V dropped 3 bases and J dropped 5 bases, with 16 bases sitting between them. CDR3 in DNA: TGTGCCAGCAGCTTCCTGGAGGGGCTAAGGACTGAAGCTTTCTTT. Translating it yields CASSFLEGLRTEAFF.

The chain joins TRBV2 to TRBJ1-6; D might be TRBD1 (5 bases). Germline V lookup: CDR1 SNHLY, CDR2 FYNNEI. The CDR3 runs to 15 residues. Between the trimmed V and J ends, which lost 4 bases and 3 bases, there was a span of 10 bases. CDR3 residues: CASSAATDYNSPLHF. DNA of the CDR3: TGTGCCAGCAGTGCTGCGACAGACTATAATTCACCCCTCCACTTT. The variable domain in full, completed from reference TRBV2 and TRBJ1-6, reads EPEVTQTPSHQVTQMGQEVILRCVPISNHLYFYWYRQILGQKVEFLVSFYNNEISEKSEIFDDQFSVERPDGSNFTLKIRSTKLEDSAMYFCASSAATDYNSPLHFGNGTRLTVT.

The V and J genes are TRBV9 and TRBJ1-1; D remains ambiguous. The CDR3 totals 13 residues. Germline V lookup: CDR1 SGDLS, CDR2 YYNGEE. Trimming removed 2 bases at V and 3 bases at J, with 8 bases between. CDR3 amino acids: CASSVRADTEAFF. In DNA form, the CDR3 reads TGTGCCAGCAGCGTCCGAGCCGACACTGAAGCTTTCTTT.